Listed below are T cell receptor beta chains from one sample, sequenced in a study of T cell responses to AZD1222 COVID-19 vaccine. This table comes from immunoSEQ multiplex PCR, and its TCRdb copy is limited to in-frame clones, with some not included. In the table there are over 110,000 clones, around 93% of which are singletons. The material sequenced was peripheral blood, taken on day 0 of AZD1222 vaccination. Receptors were obtained from an adult in good health. Both conserved end residues are part of each CDR3. The D gene is left open where the match is weak. Expanded clones get a size class; other rows say once, few or many, or leave the size out.

D gene | CDR3 length | J gene | clone size | V gene | CDR3 DNA | CDR3 protein
NA | 16 | TRBJ1-6 | NA | TRBV6-4 | TGTGCCAGCTCTGACCCCTTGCGGTTCTATAATTCACCCCTCCACTTT | CASSDPLRFYNSPLHF
NA | 13 | TRBJ2-5 | NA | TRBV4-1 | TGCGCCAGCAGGGAGGGGCCTCAAGAGACCCAGTACTTC | CASREGPQETQYF
TRBD1 | 13 | TRBJ1-6 | NA | TRBV20-1 | TGCAGTGCTAGTGGACAGGGTTGGTCACCCCTCCACTTT | CSASGQGWSPLHF
NA | 13 | TRBJ1-1 | NA | TRBV28 | TGTGCCAGCACCTCAGGGCCCCCGACTGAAGCTTTCTTT | CASTSGPPTEAFF
NA | 12 | TRBJ2-1 | NA | TRBV4-2 | TGTGCCAGCAGCCTTGACCGAGATGAGCAGTTCTTC | CASSLDRDEQFF
TRBD1 | 15 | TRBJ2-3 | NA | TRBV7-3 | TGTGCCAGCAGCGAGGGGACAGGGAGGCCGGATACGCAGTATTTT | CASSEGTGRPDTQYF
NA | 13 | TRBJ1-6 | NA | TRBV11-3 | TGTGCCAGCCGGGGGTACGGTAATTCACCCCTCCACTTT | CASRGYGNSPLHF
TRBD1 | 15 | TRBJ2-6 | few | TRBV27 | TGTGCCAGCAGTCAGGGGGCGGGTGGGGCCAACGTCCTGACTTTC | CASSQGAGGANVLTF
NA | 16 | TRBJ2-7 | NA | TRBV6-5 | TGTGCCAGCAGTTACTCATATCCGGGACTCTCCTACGAGCAGTACTTC | CASSYSYPGLSYEQYF
NA | 13 | TRBJ2-1 | NA | TRBV12-3/TRBV12-4 | TGTGCCAGCAGTTTAGTAGCTTCCAATGAGCAGTTCTTC | CASSLVASNEQFF
NA | 13 | TRBJ1-6 | NA | TRBV11-2 | TGTGCCAGCAGCACTGGACTAAATTCACCCCTCCACTTT | CASSTGLNSPLHF
NA | 17 | TRBJ2-2 | NA | TRBV19 | TGTGCCAGTAGTATAGGGTTCGTGTTCTTGAACACCGGGGAGCTGTTTTTT | CASSIGFVFLNTGELFF
NA | 13 | TRBJ2-3 | NA | TRBV7-2 | TGTGCCAGCAGCCGGGCCCGTGAAGATACGCAGTATTTT | CASSRAREDTQYF
NA | 13 | TRBJ1-2 | NA | TRBV6-5 | TGTGCCAGCAGTTACGCCCCTAACTATGGCTACACCTTC | CASSYAPNYGYTF
NA | 15 | TRBJ2-2 | once | TRBV11-2 | TGTGCCAGCAGAGATGAAGCGAAGAACACCGGGGAGCTGTTTTTT | CASRDEAKNTGELFF
NA | 14 | TRBJ2-2 | NA | TRBV10-1 | TGCGCCAGCAGCGGGGGGCCCAACACCGGGGAGCTGTTTTTT | CASSGGPNTGELFF
NA | 16 | TRBJ1-2 | once | TRBV29-1 | TGCAGCGTTGAAGACCGGTATCAGTTCCCCGCGGGGGGCTACACCTTC | CSVEDRYQFPAGGYTF
TRBD2 | 13 | TRBJ2-1 | NA | TRBV10-2 | TGCGCCGCCAGCGTACTAGCGGGAAGGGAGCAGTTCTTC | CAASVLAGREQFF
TRBD1 | 18 | TRBJ2-6 | NA | TRBV6-2/TRBV6-3 | TGTGCCAGCAGTGTCCGGGACAGGGCAACCTCTGGGGCCAACGTCCTGACTTTC | CASSVRDRATSGANVLTF
TRBD1 | 15 | TRBJ2-1 | NA | TRBV19 | TGTGCCAGTAGCGAACAGGGGGCGCGTTACAATGAGCAGTTCTTC | CASSEQGARYNEQFF
TRBD1 | 14 | TRBJ2-7 | NA | TRBV27 | TGTGCCAGCAGTTTTGTGCAGGGGGCGGTCGAGCAGTACTTC | CASSFVQGAVEQYF
NA | 14 | TRBJ1-6 | NA | TRBV30 | TGTGCCTGGAGGAAAACAGGGAGACCTTCACCCCTCCACTTT | CAWRKTGRPSPLHF
TRBD2 | 18 | TRBJ2-2 | NA | TRBV4-1 | TGCGCCAGCAGCCAAGGAAATAGCGGGAGGGCCGGCACCGGGGAGCTGTTTTTT | CASSQGNSGRAGTGELFF
NA | 15 | TRBJ1-2 | NA | TRBV6-2/TRBV6-3 | TGTGCCAGCAGTCGACCCGGGCTAAGTAACTATGGCTACACCTTC | CASSRPGLSNYGYTF
TRBD2 | 15 | TRBJ2-5 | NA | TRBV28 | TGTGCCAGCAGTTCGGTAGCGGGAGTATCTGAGACCCAGTACTTC | CASSSVAGVSETQYF
TRBD1 | 16 | TRBJ2-4 | once | TRBV11-2 | TGTGCCAGCAGCCAAATTCAGGGGGCGCCGAGAAACATTCAGTACTTC | CASSQIQGAPRNIQYF
NA | 15 | TRBJ1-5 | NA | TRBV24-1 | TGTGCCACCTCCCCGGCCGGGGCTCGCAATCAGCCCCAGCATTTT | CATSPAGARNQPQHF
NA | 12 | TRBJ1-2 | once | TRBV6-5 | TGTGCCAGCAGTTACTCGTATGGTGGCTACACCTTC | CASSYSYGGYTF
TRBD2 | 14 | TRBJ2-5 | NA | TRBV6-5 | TGTGCCAGCGCCAGCGGGGGTTACCAAGAGACCCAGTACTTC | CASASGGYQETQYF
NA | 14 | TRBJ2-2 | NA | TRBV7-2 | TGTGCCAGCAGGCAAGACAGCAACACCGGGGAGCTGTTTTTT | CASRQDSNTGELFF
NA | 15 | TRBJ2-7 | NA | TRBV5-5 | TGTGCCAGCAGCTTGTGGGCTGGCCCCTCCTACGAGCAGTACTTC | CASSLWAGPSYEQYF